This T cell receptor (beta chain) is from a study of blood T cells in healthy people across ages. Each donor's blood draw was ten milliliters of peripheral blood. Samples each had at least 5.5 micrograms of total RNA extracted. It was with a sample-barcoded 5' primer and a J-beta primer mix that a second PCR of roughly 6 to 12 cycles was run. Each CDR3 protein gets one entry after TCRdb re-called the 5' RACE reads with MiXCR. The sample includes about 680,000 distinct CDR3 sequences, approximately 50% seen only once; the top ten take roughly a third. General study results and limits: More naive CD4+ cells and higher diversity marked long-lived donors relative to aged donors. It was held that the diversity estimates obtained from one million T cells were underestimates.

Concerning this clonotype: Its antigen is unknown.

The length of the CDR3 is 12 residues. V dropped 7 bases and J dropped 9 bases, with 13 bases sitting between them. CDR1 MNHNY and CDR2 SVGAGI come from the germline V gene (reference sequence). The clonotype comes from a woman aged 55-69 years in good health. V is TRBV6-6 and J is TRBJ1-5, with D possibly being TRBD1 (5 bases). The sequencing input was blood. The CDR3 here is CASTSPGGPQHF. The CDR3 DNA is TGTGCCAGCACCTCCCCGGGGGGGCCCCAGCATTTT.